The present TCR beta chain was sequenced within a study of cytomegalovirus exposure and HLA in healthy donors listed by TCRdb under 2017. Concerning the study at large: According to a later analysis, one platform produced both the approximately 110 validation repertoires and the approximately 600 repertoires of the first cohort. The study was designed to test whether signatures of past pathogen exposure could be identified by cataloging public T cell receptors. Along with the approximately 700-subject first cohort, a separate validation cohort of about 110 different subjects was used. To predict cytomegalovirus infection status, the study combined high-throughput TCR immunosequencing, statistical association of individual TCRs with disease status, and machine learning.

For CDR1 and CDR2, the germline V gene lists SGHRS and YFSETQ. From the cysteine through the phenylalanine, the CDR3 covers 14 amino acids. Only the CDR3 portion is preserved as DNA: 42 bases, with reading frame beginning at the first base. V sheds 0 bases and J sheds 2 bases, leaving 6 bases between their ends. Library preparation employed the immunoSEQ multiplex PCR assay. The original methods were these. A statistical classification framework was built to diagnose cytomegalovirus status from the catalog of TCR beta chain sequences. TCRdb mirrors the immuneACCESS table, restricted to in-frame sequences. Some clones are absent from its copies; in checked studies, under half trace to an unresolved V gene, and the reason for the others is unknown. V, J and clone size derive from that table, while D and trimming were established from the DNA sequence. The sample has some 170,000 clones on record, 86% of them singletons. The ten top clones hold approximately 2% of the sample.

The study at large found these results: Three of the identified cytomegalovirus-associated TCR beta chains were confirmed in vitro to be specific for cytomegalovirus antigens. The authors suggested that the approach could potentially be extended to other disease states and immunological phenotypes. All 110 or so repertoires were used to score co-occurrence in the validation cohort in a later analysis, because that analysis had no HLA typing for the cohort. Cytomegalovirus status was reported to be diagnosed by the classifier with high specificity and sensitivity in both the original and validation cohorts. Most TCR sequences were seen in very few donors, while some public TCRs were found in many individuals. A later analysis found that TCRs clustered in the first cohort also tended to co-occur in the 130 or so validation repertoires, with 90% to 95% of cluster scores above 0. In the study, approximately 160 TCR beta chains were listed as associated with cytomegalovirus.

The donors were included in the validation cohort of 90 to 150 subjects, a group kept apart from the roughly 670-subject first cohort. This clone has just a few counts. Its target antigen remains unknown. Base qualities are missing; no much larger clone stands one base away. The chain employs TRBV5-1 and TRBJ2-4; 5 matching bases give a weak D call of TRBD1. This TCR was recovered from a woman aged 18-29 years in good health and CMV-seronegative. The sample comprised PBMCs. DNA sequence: TGCGCCAGCAGCTTGGGGACACCCAAAAACATTCAGTACTTC. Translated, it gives CASSLGTPKNIQYF.